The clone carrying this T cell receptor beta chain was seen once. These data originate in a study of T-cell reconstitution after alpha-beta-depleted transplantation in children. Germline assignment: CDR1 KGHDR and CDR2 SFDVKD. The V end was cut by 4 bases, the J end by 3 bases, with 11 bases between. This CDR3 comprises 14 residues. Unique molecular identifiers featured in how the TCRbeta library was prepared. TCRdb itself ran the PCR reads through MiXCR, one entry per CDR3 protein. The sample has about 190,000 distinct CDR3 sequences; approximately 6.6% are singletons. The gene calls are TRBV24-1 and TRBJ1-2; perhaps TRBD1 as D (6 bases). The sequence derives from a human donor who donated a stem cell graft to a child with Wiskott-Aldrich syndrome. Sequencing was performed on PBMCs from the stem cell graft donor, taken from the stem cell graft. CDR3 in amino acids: CATSEPGQDYGYTF. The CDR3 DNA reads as TGTGCCACCAGTGAACCGGGACAAGACTATGGCTACACCTTC.